Listed below are T cell receptor beta chains from one sample, sequenced in a study of blood T cell repertoires in COVID-19. Sequencing used immunoSEQ multiplex PCR; TCRdb keeps in-frame clones, though not all of them. The repertoire holds 250,000 to 350,000 clones, with about nine tenths as singletons. The sample was peripheral blood. The receptors were sampled from a woman aged 25 to 39 with active or convalescent COVID-19. CDR3s include the opening cysteine and the closing phenylalanine or tryptophan. The order of the fields is CDR3 protein, CDR3 DNA, V gene, J gene, clone size, D gene. A D gene is named only where the DNA matches it firmly. Part of the rows lack a size; the others show once, few, many or a class for expanded clones.

CDR3: CASSLGGGMNTEAFF; DNA: TGTGCCAGCAGCTTAGGGGGCGGTATGAACACTGAAGCTTTCTTT; V: TRBV5-4; J: TRBJ1-1; size: NA; D: TRBD1
CDR3: CASTPRGRYYGYTF; DNA: TGTGCCAGTACCCCGAGGGGGCGATACTATGGCTACACCTTC; V: TRBV19; J: TRBJ1-2; size: NA; D: TRBD1
CDR3: CASTKTGEDGYTF; DNA: TGTGCCAGTACCAAGACAGGGGAGGATGGCTACACCTTC; V: TRBV19; J: TRBJ1-2; size: NA; D: TRBD1
CDR3: CAWRDSNYGYTF; DNA: TGTGCCTGGAGGGACAGTAACTATGGCTACACCTTC; V: TRBV30; J: TRBJ1-2; size: NA; D: NA
CDR3: CASSRHRDRGFDYGYTF; DNA: TGTGCCAGCAGCCGCCACCGAGACAGGGGGTTTGATTATGGCTACACCTTC; V: TRBV7-9; J: TRBJ1-2; size: NA; D: TRBD1
CDR3: CASSRTGTDQPQHF; DNA: TGTGCCAGCAGCCGAACCGGGACAGATCAGCCCCAGCATTTT; V: TRBV14; J: TRBJ1-5; size: few; D: TRBD1
CDR3: CAYDRTQETQYF; DNA: TGTGCCTACGACAGAACCCAAGAGACCCAGTACTTC; V: TRBV30; J: TRBJ2-5; size: NA; D: NA
CDR3: CASRDRPGGLNTEAFF; DNA: TGCGCCAGCAGGGACAGACCAGGGGGCCTGAACACTGAAGCTTTCTTT; V: TRBV10-2; J: TRBJ1-1; size: NA; D: TRBD1
CDR3: CASSEVGTSEQFF; DNA: TGTGCCAGCAGTGAAGTGGGAACTAGTGAGCAGTTCTTC; V: TRBV6-1; J: TRBJ2-1; size: NA; D: NA
CDR3: CASSFKTGGTEAFF; DNA: TGTGCCAGCAGCTTTAAGACAGGAGGCACTGAAGCTTTCTTT; V: TRBV7-2; J: TRBJ1-1; size: few; D: NA
CDR3: CASSTLGGGMSGNTIYF; DNA: TGTGCCAGCAGTACCCTTGGTGGAGGGATGAGTGGAAACACCATATATTTT; V: TRBV25-1; J: TRBJ1-3; size: NA; D: NA
CDR3: CASSSGRSLAGSSYNEQFF; DNA: TGTGCCAGCAGCTCGGGACGGTCACTAGCGGGGAGCTCCTACAATGAGCAGTTCTTC; V: TRBV7-8; J: TRBJ2-1; size: NA; D: TRBD2
CDR3: CASSLIGTADGHEQFF; DNA: TGTGCCAGCAGCTTAATAGGGACTGCCGACGGTCATGAGCAGTTCTTC; V: TRBV7-3; J: TRBJ2-1; size: NA; D: NA
CDR3: CASSLGAGANEQFF; DNA: TGTGCCAGCAGCTTAGGGGCAGGGGCGAATGAGCAGTTCTTC; V: TRBV7-9; J: TRBJ2-1; size: NA; D: NA
CDR3: CASSLFGGNQPQHF; DNA: TGTGCCAGCAGTTTATTCGGAGGGAATCAGCCCCAGCATTTT; V: TRBV28; J: TRBJ1-5; size: NA; D: NA
CDR3: CASSLSTGTSIYEQFF; DNA: TGCGCCAGCAGCCTGAGCACCGGGACTAGTATCTATGAGCAGTTCTTC; V: TRBV4-3; J: TRBJ2-1; size: NA; D: TRBD2
CDR3: CASSSGGRSYNSPLHF; DNA: TGTGCCAGCAGTTCAGGGGGCAGGTCCTATAATTCACCCCTCCACTTT; V: TRBV6-5; J: TRBJ1-6; size: NA; D: TRBD1
CDR3: CASRPGGLYGYTF; DNA: TGTGCCAGCAGACCAGGGGGCCTCTATGGCTACACCTTC; V: TRBV6-5; J: TRBJ1-2; size: NA; D: TRBD1
CDR3: CASSPERGGSNEQFF; DNA: TGTGCCAGCAGCCCCGAGCGGGGGGGGTCCAATGAGCAGTTCTTC; V: TRBV13; J: TRBJ2-1; size: NA; D: TRBD2
CDR3: CASSQGGGRTDTQYF; DNA: TGTGCCAGCAGCCAAGGTGGGGGCCGAACAGATACGCAGTATTTT; V: TRBV4-2; J: TRBJ2-3; size: NA; D: NA
CDR3: CASIRGQPYNEQFF; DNA: TGTGCCAGTATCCGGGGACAGCCCTACAATGAGCAGTTCTTC; V: TRBV19; J: TRBJ2-1; size: NA; D: TRBD1
CDR3: CCWGRIYPEAFF; DNA: TGTTGTTGGGGCAGGATCTACCCTGAAGCTTTCTTT; V: TRBV3-1/TRBV3-2; J: TRBJ1-1; size: few; D: NA
CDR3: CASSGGLRSYEQYF; DNA: TGCGCCAGCAGTGGGGGGTTGCGCTCCTACGAGCAGTACTTC; V: TRBV5-1; J: TRBJ2-7; size: NA; D: NA
CDR3: CASSPGDRVYNEQFF; DNA: TGCGCCAGCAGCCCAGGCGACAGGGTCTACAATGAGCAGTTCTTC; V: TRBV5-1; J: TRBJ2-1; size: NA; D: TRBD1
CDR3: CATSKDRSGQPQHF; DNA: TGTGCCACCAGTAAAGACAGATCTGGTCAGCCCCAGCATTTT; V: TRBV15; J: TRBJ1-5; size: NA; D: NA
CDR3: CASSTGTGGSGQPQHF; DNA: TGTGCCAGCAGCACCGGGACAGGGGGCTCGGGTCAGCCCCAGCATTTT; V: TRBV3-1/TRBV3-2; J: TRBJ1-5; size: NA; D: TRBD1
CDR3: CASSVDSGYGYTF; DNA: TGTGCCAGCAGCGTAGACTCAGGATATGGCTACACCTTC; V: TRBV9; J: TRBJ1-2; size: NA; D: NA
CDR3: CASSRHPGQGASQGYGYTF; DNA: TGCGCCAGCAGCCGACATCCGGGACAGGGGGCCTCGCAGGGCTATGGCTACACCTTC; V: TRBV4-3; J: TRBJ1-2; size: NA; D: TRBD1
CDR3: CASSAHRTGGDGYTF; DNA: TGTGCCAGTAGTGCCCACAGGACAGGGGGCGATGGCTACACCTTC; V: TRBV19; J: TRBJ1-2; size: few; D: TRBD1
CDR3: CASSKSDRAGGYTF; DNA: TGTGCCAGCAGTAAATCGGACAGGGCCGGCGGCTACACCTTC; V: TRBV27; J: TRBJ1-2; size: NA; D: TRBD1
CDR3: CASSQNAGGVGNTIYF; DNA: TGTGCCAGCAGCCAAAACGCAGGGGGCGTTGGAAACACCATATATTTT; V: TRBV3-1/TRBV3-2; J: TRBJ1-3; size: NA; D: TRBD1
CDR3: CAISERRFSTDTQYF; DNA: TGTGCCATCAGTGAGCGGAGGTTTAGCACAGATACGCAGTATTTT; V: TRBV10-3; J: TRBJ2-3; size: NA; D: NA
CDR3: CATSTGGQGETQYF; DNA: TGTGCCACCTCAACGGGGGGGCAGGGAGAGACCCAGTACTTC; V: TRBV15; J: TRBJ2-5; size: NA; D: TRBD2
CDR3: CASSPRTDTQYF; DNA: TGCGCCAGCAGCCCTCGCACAGATACGCAGTATTTT; V: TRBV5-1; J: TRBJ2-3; size: NA; D: NA
CDR3: CASTPGRGLNSPLHF; DNA: TGTGCCAGTACCCCGGGCAGGGGGCTTAATTCACCCCTCCACTTT; V: TRBV19; J: TRBJ1-6; size: NA; D: TRBD1
CDR3: CASSLAGSGGAGEQFF; DNA: TGTGCCAGCAGCTTGGCCGGTAGCGGGGGGGCCGGTGAGCAGTTCTTC; V: TRBV5-6; J: TRBJ2-1; size: NA; D: TRBD2
CDR3: CASSAKQTQYF; DNA: TGTGCCAGCAGTGCGAAACAGACCCAGTACTTC; V: TRBV12-3/TRBV12-4; J: TRBJ2-5; size: NA; D: NA
CDR3: CATSDPIGTDPETQYF; DNA: TGTGCCACCAGTGACCCCATCGGGACAGATCCCGAGACCCAGTACTTC; V: TRBV24-1; J: TRBJ2-5; size: NA; D: TRBD1
CDR3: CASSVGTGNNSPLHF; DNA: TGTGCCAGCAGCGTAGGGACAGGGAACAATTCACCCCTCCACTTT; V: TRBV9; J: TRBJ1-6; size: NA; D: TRBD1
CDR3: CASRRTGRVWGNYGYTF; DNA: TGTGCCAGCAGGCGGACAGGGAGAGTCTGGGGTAACTATGGCTACACCTTC; V: TRBV7-2; J: TRBJ1-2; size: NA; D: TRBD1
CDR3: CASSRGTGGEKLFF; DNA: TGTGCCAGCAGTCGGGGGACAGGGGGGGAAAAACTGTTTTTT; V: TRBV27; J: TRBJ1-4; size: NA; D: TRBD1
CDR3: CASSFFRRGGPRLFF; DNA: TGTGCCAGCAGCTTTTTTAGGAGGGGTGGACCTAGGCTGTTTTTT; V: TRBV7-2; J: TRBJ1-4; size: NA; D: NA
CDR3: CASSVRTGAEDTQYF; DNA: TGTGCCAGCAGCGTAAGGACAGGGGCGGAAGATACGCAGTATTTT; V: TRBV9; J: TRBJ2-3; size: NA; D: TRBD1
CDR3: CASSLETSTDTQYF; DNA: TGCGCCAGCAGCTTGGAGACTAGCACAGATACGCAGTATTTT; V: TRBV5-1; J: TRBJ2-3; size: NA; D: NA